The 8 T cell receptor beta chains below were found in one sample sequenced in a study of blood T cell repertoires in COVID-19. Repertoires were generated with immunoSEQ multiplex PCR, while TCRdb's copy carries only in-frame clones and drops some. The sample includes 110,000 to 150,000 clones, more than 75% of them seen just once. Sequencing used PBMCs or T cells enriched from blood (not recorded which). The source is a man in his 60s who had recovered from COVID-19.

The V and J genes are TRBV14 and TRBJ1-4; tentatively, D is TRBD1 (6 bases). Germline V gene lookup returns CDR1 SGHDN and CDR2 FVKESK. V shed 3 bases and J shed 0 bases, with 17 bases lying between them. This CDR3 is built from 18 residues. DNA for the CDR3: TGTGCCAGCAGCCACTATTTGGGGGCTTGGGCAACTAATGAAAAACTGTTTTTT. As protein: CASSHYLGAWATNEKLFF.

Here the CDR3 DNA reads TGCGCCAGCAGTGAGTCGGGACTAGCGAAGGCAGATACGCAGTATTTT. The encoded protein is CASSESGLAKADTQYF. The rearrangement uses TRBV10-2 and TRBJ2-3, with TRBD2 matching 10 bases. Looked up from germline, CDR1 is WSHSY and CDR2 is SAAADI. V trimming: 0 bases; J trimming: 4 bases; junction bases outside the gene matches: 4. The CDR3 is made up of 16 amino acids.

The chain carries TRBV28 and TRBJ1-1; D may be TRBD1 (5 bases). Germline CDR1 and CDR2: MDHEN and SYDVKM. V lost 10 bases, J lost 3 bases, and 18 bases lay in between. This CDR3 is 14 amino acids long. The CDR3 DNA is TGTGCCACACAGGTTTTTCTGTCCGACACTGAAGCTTTCTTT. Its translation: CATQVFLSDTEAFF.

This clone was detected once. The chain uses TRBV5-8 and TRBJ2-7, with a weak D call TRBD1 (6 bases). The CDR3 covers 15 residues. Germline lookup yields CDR1 SGHTS and CDR2 YDEGEE. The germline V and J ends were trimmed by 0 bases and 2 bases, with 12 bases remaining between them. The CDR3 here is CASSLGGPGTYEQYF. The CDR3 DNA sequence: TGTGCCAGCAGCTTGGGGGGGCCAGGGACCTACGAGCAGTACTTC.

The V call is TRBV30, the J call TRBJ1-2; a possible D gene is TRBD1 (6 bases). Germline CDR1 is GTSNPN and CDR2 is SVGIG (reference sequence). The CDR3 sequence is 12 residues long. V shed 0 bases and J shed 11 bases, with 13 bases lying between them. CDR3 in amino acids: CAWSVKGEGYTF. Here the CDR3 DNA reads TGTGCCTGGAGTGTTAAGGGGGAAGGTTACACCTTC. The variable domain in full, completed from reference TRBV30 and TRBJ1-2, reads SQTIHQWPATLVQPVGSPLSLECTVEGTSNPNLYWYRQAAGRGLQLLFYSVGIGQISSEVPQNLSASRPQDRQFILSSKKLLLSDSGFYLCAWSVKGEGYTFGSGTRLTVV.

The chain has TRBV6-5 and TRBJ1-6; a weak D match, TRBD1 (5 bases). CDR3 length: 15 amino acids. The germline CDR1 and CDR2 sequences are MNHEY and SVGAGI. Between the trimmed V and J ends, which lost 6 bases and 9 bases, there was a span of 18 bases. Here the CDR3 DNA reads TGTGCCAGCAGAGACGGGACTTCATATCGTTCACCCCTCCACTTT. Amino acid sequence: CASRDGTSYRSPLHF.

J is TRBJ1-2 and V is TRBV11-2; the D is unclear. The V and J ends lost 0 bases and 4 bases respectively, with 6 bases between them. There are 13 residues in the CDR3. The germline V gene has CDR1 SGHAT and CDR2 FQNNGV. The DNA for the CDR3 is TGTGCCAGCAGCTTAGATCCAGGCTATGGCTACACCTTC. It is translated as CASSLDPGYGYTF.

The chain uses TRBV2 and TRBJ2-7; the match to TRBD1 covers 11 bases. Germline CDR1 is SNHLY and CDR2 is FYNNEI. The CDR3 contains 14 residues. Unmatched junction bases numbered 4, after V lost 7 bases and J lost 2 bases. CDR3 loop: CASTRTGGPYEQYF. In nucleotides, the CDR3 is TGTGCCAGCACCAGGACAGGGGGCCCCTACGAGCAGTACTTC.